A selection of T cell receptor beta chains follows, all from one sample in a study of OX40 agonist ivuxolimab in advanced cancers. The method was immunoSEQ multiplex PCR; TCRdb's version includes in-frame clones alone and lacks a portion of them. Of fewer than 80,000 clones detected, roughly 76% appear once; the ten largest clones hold about 1.6%. The sample here was CD4+ or CD8+ T cells sorted from blood, taken in a trial of the OX40 agonist ivuxolimab. The receptors come from an adult with an advanced solid tumor such as melanoma, head and neck, liver or kidney cancer. CDR3s include the opening cysteine and the closing phenylalanine or tryptophan. Fields, in order: J gene, D gene, V gene, clone size, CDR3 protein, CDR3 DNA. The D gene is left open where the match is weak. Clone size is not always given. Where it is, it says once, few, many or a class for expanded clones.

TRBJ2-7	TRBD1	TRBV18	NA	CASSPGTGGSYEQYF	TGTGCCAGCTCACCGGGGACAGGGGGATCCTACGAGCAGTACTTC
TRBJ2-5	NA	TRBV5-1	NA	CASSLGTPYQETQYF	TGCGCCAGCAGCTTGGGGACACCGTACCAAGAGACCCAGTACTTC
TRBJ2-5	NA	TRBV7-9	NA	CASSFFSGAIQETQYF	TGTGCCAGCAGCTTCTTTTCCGGGGCCATCCAAGAGACCCAGTACTTC
TRBJ2-7	TRBD2	TRBV10-3	NA	CAVLAGGSYEQYF	TGTGCCGTCCTAGCGGGGGGAAGCTACGAGCAGTACTTC
TRBJ1-1	NA	TRBV14	NA	CASSQVVATEAFF	TGTGCCAGCAGCCAAGTGGTGGCCACTGAAGCTTTCTTT
TRBJ2-7	NA	TRBV4-1	few	CASSQAATAIYEQYF	TGCGCCAGCAGCCAAGCCGCGACAGCCATCTACGAGCAGTACTTC
TRBJ2-3	NA	TRBV5-1	few	CASSRADTQYF	TGCGCCAGCAGCCGGGCGGATACGCAGTATTTT
TRBJ2-7	TRBD1	TRBV5-1	NA	CASSLGQGIGEQYF	TGCGCCAGCAGCTTGGGACAGGGTATCGGCGAGCAGTACTTC
TRBJ1-5	TRBD1	TRBV7-9	NA	CASSLNRGGSNQPQHF	TGTGCCAGCAGCCTTAACAGGGGAGGGAGCAATCAGCCCCAGCATTTT
TRBJ1-1	NA	TRBV27	NA	CASSFWGRGNTEAFF	TGTGCCAGCAGTTTCTGGGGACGGGGGAACACTGAAGCTTTCTTT
TRBJ2-5	NA	TRBV27	NA	CASSPSRQFQETQYF	TGTGCCAGCAGTCCCTCCAGACAGTTCCAAGAGACCCAGTACTTC
TRBJ1-5	TRBD1	TRBV28	few	CASSLDRYSNQPQHF	TGTGCCAGCAGCCTGGACAGGTATAGCAATCAGCCCCAGCATTTT
TRBJ2-3	TRBD2	TRBV5-1	NA	CASSLQPAGLAEDTQYF	TGCGCCAGCAGCTTGCAGCCCGCCGGACTAGCGGAAGATACGCAGTATTTT
TRBJ1-6	TRBD1	TRBV19	few	CASIPGAGGWYNSPLHF	TGTGCCAGTATTCCGGGGGCAGGGGGCTGGTATAATTCACCCCTCCACTTT
TRBJ1-4	TRBD1	TRBV5-5	NA	CASSWGTGSPPGAEKLFF	TGTGCCAGCAGCTGGGGGACAGGTTCCCCCCCCGGGGCTGAAAAACTGTTTTTT
TRBJ2-7	NA	TRBV19	NA	CASSEGLTGSEEYF	TGTGCCAGTAGTGAGGGGCTAACAGGGAGTGAGGAGTACTTC
TRBJ2-5	TRBD2	TRBV25-1	NA	CASSVAGGQETQYF	TGTGCCAGCAGTGTTGCGGGGGGACAAGAGACCCAGTACTTC
TRBJ1-2	NA	TRBV28	NA	CASSLIDYGYTF	TGTGCCAGCAGTCTGATTGACTATGGCTACACCTTC
TRBJ2-7	TRBD1	TRBV5-4	once	CASSLGQGSSYEQYF	TGTGCCAGCAGCTTGGGACAGGGAAGCTCCTACGAGCAGTACTTC
TRBJ2-5	NA	TRBV9	NA	CASSVGQSKETQYF	TGTGCCAGCAGCGTAGGGCAGAGCAAAGAGACCCAGTACTTC
TRBJ1-5	NA	TRBV7-2	NA	CASSPTTLPGQPQHF	TGTGCCAGCAGCCCAACCACACTCCCCGGCCAGCCCCAGCATTTT
TRBJ1-2	NA	TRBV14	NA	CATLGLSPYYGYTF	TGTGCCACCTTGGGACTTTCGCCATACTATGGCTACACCTTC
TRBJ2-3	TRBD2	TRBV30	NA	CAWSRLAGLTQYF	TGTGCCTGGAGTCGGCTAGCGGGTCTGACGCAGTATTTT
TRBJ2-1	NA	TRBV11-2	NA	CASSLDQGHHNEQFF	TGTGCCAGCAGCTTAGATCAGGGACATCACAATGAGCAGTTCTTC
TRBJ1-1	NA	TRBV27	NA	CASSLQLNTEAFF	TGTGCCAGCAGTCTCCAGCTGAACACTGAAGCTTTCTTT
TRBJ1-2	NA	TRBV6-5	few	CASRPWQGTNYGYTF	TGTGCCAGCAGACCCTGGCAGGGAACTAACTATGGCTACACCTTC
TRBJ1-1	NA	TRBV27	NA	CASSFPGGTEAFF	TGTGCCAGCAGTTTCCCGGGAGGAACTGAAGCTTTCTTT
TRBJ2-3	NA	TRBV6-4	once	CASSERGISTDTQYF	TGTGCCAGCAGTGAGAGGGGTATCAGCACAGATACGCAGTATTTT
TRBJ2-3	NA	TRBV7-6	NA	CASSSLAAFTDTQYF	TGTGCCAGCAGCTCTTTAGCGGCCTTCACAGATACGCAGTATTTT
TRBJ1-6	NA	TRBV2	NA	CASRSARDNSPLHF	TGTGCCAGCAGATCGGCCCGTGATAATTCACCCCTCCACTTT
TRBJ2-7	NA	TRBV30	once	CAWSWTAADPYEQYF	TGTGCCTGGTCTTGGACAGCCGCAGACCCCTACGAGCAGTACTTC
TRBJ2-7	NA	TRBV10-3	NA	CAIQGSSYEQYF	TGTGCCATCCAGGGGTCTTCCTACGAGCAGTACTTC
TRBJ2-5	TRBD1	TRBV6-5	NA	CASSLQGSVGAAQYF	TGTGCCAGCAGTTTACAGGGGTCGGTGGGAGCGGCCCAGTACTTC
TRBJ2-7	NA	TRBV30	medium-sized	CAWRTKGTGPDEQYF	TGTGCCTGGAGGACCAAAGGAACAGGACCGGACGAGCAGTACTTC
TRBJ2-7	TRBD1	TRBV27	NA	CASSPIRTGLFYEQYF	TGTGCCAGCAGTCCCATTCGGACAGGACTTTTCTACGAGCAGTACTTC
TRBJ2-5	TRBD1	TRBV2	once	CASSQWDRGGETQYF	TGTGCCAGCAGTCAGTGGGACAGGGGAGGAGAGACCCAGTACTTC
TRBJ2-3	NA	TRBV7-3	NA	CASSSSNPHTDTQYF	TGTGCCAGCAGTTCTAGCAATCCCCACACAGATACGCAGTATTTT